The 9 T cell receptor beta chains below all came from one sample that was sequenced in a study of post-analysis software for immune sequencing data. Incorporated into the TCR beta cDNA libraries were unique molecular identifiers, which served to reduce PCR and sequencing biases. One entry per CDR3 protein, called by TCRdb with MiXCR from the PCR reads. Counted here are 600,000 to 700,000 distinct CDR3 sequences, approximately 59% occurring once; the ten biggest clones make up around 10%. Their antigens remain unidentified. Regarding the study as a whole: Elevated frequency relative to controls characterized several TRBV segments in patients, TRBV5-6, TRBV5-1 and TRBV20-1 among them.

Sequencing input: blood. These receptors came from a girl aged 2 to 10 with multiple sclerosis.

This clonotype was found a few times. This sequence joins TRBV28 and TRBJ1-1; possibly TRBD1 for D (6 bases). The CDR3 is made up of 13 amino acids. Germline V lookup: CDR1 MDHEN, CDR2 SYDVKM. Between the trimmed V and J ends, which lost 2 bases and 11 bases, there was a span of 15 bases. This CDR3 is CASSLNGGGEAFF. Written as DNA, the CDR3 is TGTGCCAGCAGTTTAAACGGGGGCGGTGAGGCTTTCTTT.

This clonotype was counted at least ten times. The chain combines TRBV4-3 with TRBJ2-6; 10 positions match TRBD2. There are 17 residues in the CDR3. The junction had 0 bases not matched to a gene; V was cut back by 1 base and J by 0 bases. The germline gives CDR1 LGHNA, CDR2 YSLEER. CDR3 sequence (DNA): TGCGCCAGCAGCCAAGTAGCGGGGGGCTCTGGGGCCAACGTCCTGACTTTC. Protein: CASSQVAGGSGANVLTF.

This clonotype was observed at least ten times. The chain employs TRBV11-2 and TRBJ2-1, with no clear D. Germline-derived CDR1 and CDR2 are SGHAT and FQNNGV. V dropped 5 bases and J dropped 5 bases, with 10 bases sitting between them. The length of the CDR3 is 13 residues. CDR3 in DNA: TGTGCCAGCAGCCCCTACTTTAACAATGAGCAGTTCTTC. It is translated as CASSPYFNNEQFF.

The sample holds one count of this clonotype. J is TRBJ2-5 and V is TRBV6-1; either TRBD1 or TRBD2 may fit D (6 bases each). V lost 3 bases to trimming and J lost 5 bases, with 19 bases between them. Germline V gives CDR1 MNHNS, CDR2 SASEGT. The CDR3 sequence is 16 residues long. As DNA, the CDR3 is TGTGCCAGCAGTGACCGTGCCTACGGGGGCACGGAGACCCAGTACTTC. It is translated as CASSDRAYGGTETQYF.

The chain employs TRBV20-1 and TRBJ2-6, with D possibly TRBD1 on 5 matching bases. The germline CDR1 and CDR2 sequences are DFQATT and SNEGSKA (reference sequence). This CDR3 has 14 amino acids. V shed 2 bases and J shed 2 bases, with 7 bases lying between them. This CDR3 is CSARQQAGANVLTF. Written as DNA, the CDR3 is TGCAGTGCTAGACAACAGGCTGGGGCCAACGTCCTGACTTTC.

This clonotype turned up a few times. V and J are TRBV9 and TRBJ2-5; 12 bases map to TRBD2. The V segment lost 3 bases and the J segment 5 bases; nucleotides outside the gene matches: 11. In germline, CDR1 is SGDLS, CDR2 YYNGEE. This CDR3 comprises 17 residues. CDR3 amino acids: CASSEGELAGGSETQYF. Here the CDR3 DNA reads TGTGCCAGCAGCGAAGGGGAACTAGCGGGAGGTAGCGAGACCCAGTACTTC.

The chain links TRBV4-2 to TRBJ1-1, with D unresolved. CDR1 is LGHNA and CDR2 is YNFKEQ in the germline V gene. This CDR3 spans 12 amino acids. V was pared by 0 bases and J by 4 bases, with 3 bases between. The CDR3 DNA reads as TGTGCCAGCAGCCAAGACGGCACTGAAGCTTTCTTT. This sequence encodes CASSQDGTEAFF.

The V gene is TRBV20-1, the J gene TRBJ1-2; D unresolved. This CDR3 spans 12 amino acids. CDR1 is DFQATT and CDR2 is SNEGSKA in the germline V gene (reference sequence). V shed 3 bases and J shed 2 bases, with 7 bases lying between them. The CDR3 coding sequence is TGCAGTGCTAGGACGGAGAACTATGGCTACACCTTC. Amino acid sequence: CSARTENYGYTF.

This sequence joins TRBV7-6 and TRBJ1-5; 9 nucleotides match TRBD1. The ends lost 4 bases at V and 6 bases at J; junction bases unmatched: 10. The CDR3 consists of 16 residues. Germline V gene data show CDR1 as SGHVS and CDR2 as FNYEAQ. The CDR3 DNA follows: TGTGCCAGCAGCTCCGAGAGGGGACAGGGTGGTCAGCCCCAGCATTTT. It yields the protein CASSSERGQGGQPQHF.